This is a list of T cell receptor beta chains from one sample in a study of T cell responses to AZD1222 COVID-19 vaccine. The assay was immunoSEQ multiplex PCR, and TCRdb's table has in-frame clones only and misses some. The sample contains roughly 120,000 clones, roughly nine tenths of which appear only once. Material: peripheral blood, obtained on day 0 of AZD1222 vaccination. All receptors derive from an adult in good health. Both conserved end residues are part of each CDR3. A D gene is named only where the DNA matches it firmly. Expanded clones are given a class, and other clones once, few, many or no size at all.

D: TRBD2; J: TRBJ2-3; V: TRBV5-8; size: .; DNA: TGTGCCAGCAGCTTCCCCGGGACTAGCGGGGGAACAGATACGCAGTATTTT; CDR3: CASSFPGTSGGTDTQYF
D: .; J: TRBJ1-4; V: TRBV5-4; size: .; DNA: TGTGCCAGCAGTCCCGGAGGGGGAACTAATGAAAAACTGTTTTTT; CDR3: CASSPGGGTNEKLFF
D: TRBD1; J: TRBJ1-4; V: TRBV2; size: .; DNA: TGTGCCAGCACCGGAGGGGGACAGTCTAATGAAAAACTGTTTTTT; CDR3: CASTGGGQSNEKLFF
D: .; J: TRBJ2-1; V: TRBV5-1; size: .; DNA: TGCGCCAGCAGCCCAACTAGAGAGAATGAGCAGTTCTTC; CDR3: CASSPTRENEQFF
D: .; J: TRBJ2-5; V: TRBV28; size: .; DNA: TGTGCCAGCAGTTTTCATAGAATAACAACCGAAGGGGCCGACCAAGAGACCCAGTACTTC; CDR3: CASSFHRITTEGADQETQYF
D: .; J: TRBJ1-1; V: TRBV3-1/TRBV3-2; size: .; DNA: TGTGCCAGCAGCCAAAACCTTTACCCTGAAGCTTTCTTT; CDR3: CASSQNLYPEAFF
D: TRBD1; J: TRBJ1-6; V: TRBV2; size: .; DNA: TGTGCCAGCAGTGAAGAGGGGGCAGGGTCACCCCTCCACTTT; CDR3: CASSEEGAGSPLHF
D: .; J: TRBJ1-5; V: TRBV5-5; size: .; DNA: TGTGCCAGCAGCTTAGGTGGGGTCGTAGGCAATCAGCCCCAGCATTTT; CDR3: CASSLGGVVGNQPQHF
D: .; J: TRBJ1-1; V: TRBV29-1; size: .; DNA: TGCAGCGTTGGGAGGAACACTGAAGCTTTCTTT; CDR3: CSVGRNTEAFF
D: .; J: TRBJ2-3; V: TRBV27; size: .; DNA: TGTGCCAGCAGTTTCGCTATGACTCCCTCCCCTCCGCAGTATTTT; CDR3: CASSFAMTPSPPQYF
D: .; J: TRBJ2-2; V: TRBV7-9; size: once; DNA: TGTGCCAGCACCCCGATGGACACCGGGGAGCTGTTTTTT; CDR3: CASTPMDTGELFF
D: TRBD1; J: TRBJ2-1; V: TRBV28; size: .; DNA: TGTGCCAGCAGTCCCCACGGGACAGCAAGGGACAATGAGCAGTTCTTC; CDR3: CASSPHGTARDNEQFF
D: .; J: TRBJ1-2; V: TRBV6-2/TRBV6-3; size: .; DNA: TGTGCCAGCAGTCATACAGGGAATGGCTACACCTTC; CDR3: CASSHTGNGYTF
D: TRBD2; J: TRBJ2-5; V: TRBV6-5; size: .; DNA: TGTGCCAGCAGTTACTCTCCGGGGGGAGAGACCCAGTACTTC; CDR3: CASSYSPGGETQYF
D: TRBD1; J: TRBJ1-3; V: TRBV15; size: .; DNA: TGTGCCACCAGCAGAGAATACAGGGGCTCTGGAAACACCATATATTTT; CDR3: CATSREYRGSGNTIYF
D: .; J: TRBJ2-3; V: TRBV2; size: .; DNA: TGTGCCAGCCTCACGGGACACCGCACAGATACGCAGTATTTT; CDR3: CASLTGHRTDTQYF
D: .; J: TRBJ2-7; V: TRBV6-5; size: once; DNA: TGTGCCAGCAGTTTCTTATTTACTCGCAATCACTACGAGCAGTACTTC; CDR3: CASSFLFTRNHYEQYF
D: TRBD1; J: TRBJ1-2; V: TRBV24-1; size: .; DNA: TGTGCCACCAGTGATTCGAAAAAGGGACAGTTGGTCTATGGCTACACCTTC; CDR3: CATSDSKKGQLVYGYTF
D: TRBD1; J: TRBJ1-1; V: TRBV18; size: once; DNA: TGTGCCAGCTCACCACGACAGGGGCCTGAAGCTTTCTTT; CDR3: CASSPRQGPEAFF
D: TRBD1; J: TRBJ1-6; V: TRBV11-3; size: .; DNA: TGTGCCAGCAGCTTGACAGGGTACGGTTCACCCCTCCACTTT; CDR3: CASSLTGYGSPLHF
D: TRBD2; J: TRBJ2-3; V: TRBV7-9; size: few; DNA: TGTGCCAGCAGCTTAGGTGGACTAGCGAAGTATTTT; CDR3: CASSLGGLAKYF
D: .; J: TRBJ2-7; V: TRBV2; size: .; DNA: TGTGCCAGCACCTTGACAAGCGGGTCAAGCTCCTACGAGCAGTACTTC; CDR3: CASTLTSGSSSYEQYF
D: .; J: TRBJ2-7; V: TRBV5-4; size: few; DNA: TGTGCCAGCAGCCCCACCCCCTTAAGGTTTACCTACGAGCAGTACTTC; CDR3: CASSPTPLRFTYEQYF
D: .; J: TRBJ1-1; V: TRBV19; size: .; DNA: TGTGCCAGTAGCCTACCATGGAGGTCGGACACTGAAGCTTTCTTT; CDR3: CASSLPWRSDTEAFF
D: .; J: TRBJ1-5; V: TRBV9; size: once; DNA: TGTGCCAGCAGCGTAGGGGTGGCTAGCAATCAGCCCCAGCATTTT; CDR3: CASSVGVASNQPQHF
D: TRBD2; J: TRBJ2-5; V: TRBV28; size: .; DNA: TGTGCCAGCAGCCGCCGGCTAGCGGGGGTTGAGACCCAGTACTTC; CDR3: CASSRRLAGVETQYF
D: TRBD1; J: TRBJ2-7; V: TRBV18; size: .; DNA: TGTGCCAGCTCACCGTGGCAGGGGGTGTACGAGCAGTACTTC; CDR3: CASSPWQGVYEQYF
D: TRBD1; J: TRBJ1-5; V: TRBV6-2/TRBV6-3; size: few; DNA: TGTGCCAGCAGCCTGGACAGGGACCATCAGCCCCAGCATTTT; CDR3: CASSLDRDHQPQHF
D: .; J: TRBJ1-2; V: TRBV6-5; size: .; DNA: TGTGCCAGCACCGACAGGCAGTCTAACTATGGCTACACCTTC; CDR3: CASTDRQSNYGYTF
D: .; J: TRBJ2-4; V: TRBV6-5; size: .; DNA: TGTGCCAGCAGTTACTCAATTAGGGAAAAGGACATTCAGTACTTC; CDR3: CASSYSIREKDIQYF
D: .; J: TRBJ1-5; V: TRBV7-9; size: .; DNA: TGTGCCAGCAGCCCGCGAGGAGAGACCGAATATGGCAATCAGCCCCAGCATTTT; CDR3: CASSPRGETEYGNQPQHF
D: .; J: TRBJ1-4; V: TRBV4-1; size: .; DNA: TGCGCCAGCAGCCAAGATACACAGGGATTGGAAGAAAAACTGTTTTTT; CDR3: CASSQDTQGLEEKLFF
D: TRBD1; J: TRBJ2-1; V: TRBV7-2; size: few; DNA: TGTGCCAGCAGCGACTTCGACAGGGGTGGTAATGAGCAGTTCTTC; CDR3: CASSDFDRGGNEQFF
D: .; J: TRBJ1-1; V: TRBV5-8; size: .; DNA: TGTGCCAGCAGCTTGATGGAGAACACTGAAGCTTTCTTT; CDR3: CASSLMENTEAFF
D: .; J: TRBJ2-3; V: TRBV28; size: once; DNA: TGTGCCAGCAGTTTAATTAGCGGACGGGTGGATACGCAGTATTTT; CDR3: CASSLISGRVDTQYF
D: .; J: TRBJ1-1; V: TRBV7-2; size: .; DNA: TGTGCCAGCAGCCCGGACCAGGGGACTTTGAACACTGAAGCTTTCTTT; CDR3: CASSPDQGTLNTEAFF
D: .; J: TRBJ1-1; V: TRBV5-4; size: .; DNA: TGTGCCAGCAGCTTGGGGGGGTCGTGGGGCACTGAAGCTTTCTTT; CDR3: CASSLGGSWGTEAFF
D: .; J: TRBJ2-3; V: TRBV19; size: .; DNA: TGTGCCAGTAGTACCCGGGGGCCTCCCGGCGATACGCAGTATTTT; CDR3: CASSTRGPPGDTQYF
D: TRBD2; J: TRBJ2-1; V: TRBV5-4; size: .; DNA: TGTGCCAGCAGCCCCGGACTAGCGGGAGGAAAGGATGAGCAGTTCTTC; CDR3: CASSPGLAGGKDEQFF
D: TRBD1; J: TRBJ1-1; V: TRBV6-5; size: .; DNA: TGTGCCAGCAGTTACACCGACAGGGTGAACACTGAAGCTTTCTTT; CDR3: CASSYTDRVNTEAFF
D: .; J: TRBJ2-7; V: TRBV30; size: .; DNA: TGTGCCTGGAGTGTGGTCTACGAGCAGTACTTC; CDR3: CAWSVVYEQYF
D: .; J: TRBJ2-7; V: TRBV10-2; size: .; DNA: TGCGCCAGCAGCCCCAACGAAGGGGCTGGGTACGAGCAGTACTTC; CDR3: CASSPNEGAGYEQYF
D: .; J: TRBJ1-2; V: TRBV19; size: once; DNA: TGTGCCAGTAGTATGGGCAGGGACGTCTATGGCTACACCTTC; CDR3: CASSMGRDVYGYTF
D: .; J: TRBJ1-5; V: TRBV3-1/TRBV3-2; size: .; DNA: TGTGCCAGCAGCCAAGAGGGGACTCGGATCAATCAGCCCCAGCATTTT; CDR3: CASSQEGTRINQPQHF
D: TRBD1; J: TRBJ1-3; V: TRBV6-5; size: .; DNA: TGTGCCAGCAGCCGGGACAGGGCGGATGGAAACACCATATATTTT; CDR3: CASSRDRADGNTIYF
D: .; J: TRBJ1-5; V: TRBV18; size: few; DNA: TGTGCCAGCTCACCACAGAAAGTAGGGCAGCCCCAGCATTTT; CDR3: CASSPQKVGQPQHF
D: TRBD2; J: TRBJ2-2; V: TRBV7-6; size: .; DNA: TGTGCCAGCAGCTCCATAGCGGGAGGGCCGAACACCGGGGAGCTGTTTTTT; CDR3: CASSSIAGGPNTGELFF
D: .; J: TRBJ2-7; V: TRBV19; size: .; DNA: TGTGCCAGTAGCCTCAACCCGCCTGCGGAGCAGTACTTC; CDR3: CASSLNPPAEQYF
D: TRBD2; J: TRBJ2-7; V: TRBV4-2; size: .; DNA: TGTGCCAGCAGCCAAGAACCCACCCGGGCGGGGGGCTCCTACGAGCAGTACTTC; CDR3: CASSQEPTRAGGSYEQYF
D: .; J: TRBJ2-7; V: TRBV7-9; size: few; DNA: TGTGCCAGCAGCTTAGCGAGGGATAACGAGCAGTACTTC; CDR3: CASSLARDNEQYF
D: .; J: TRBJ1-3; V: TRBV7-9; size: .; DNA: TGTGCCAGCAGCTACCGAGGGAACTCTGGAAACACCATATATTTT; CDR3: CASSYRGNSGNTIYF
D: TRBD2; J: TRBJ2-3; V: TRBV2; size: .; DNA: TGTGCCAGCATCCTTATGCGGGGGGATACGCAGTATTTT; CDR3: CASILMRGDTQYF
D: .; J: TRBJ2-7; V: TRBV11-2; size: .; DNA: TGTGCCAGCAGCTTAGCCCCAAACCGTGTCTACGAGCAGTACTTC; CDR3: CASSLAPNRVYEQYF
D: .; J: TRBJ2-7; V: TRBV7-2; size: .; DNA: TGTGCCAGCAGCTTAGAAGGGGGGGGCTCCTACGAGCAGTACTTC; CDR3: CASSLEGGGSYEQYF